Below, 31 T cell receptor beta chains from the same sample are listed, as sequenced in a study of T cells in localized non-small cell lung cancer. The assay was immunoSEQ multiplex PCR, and TCRdb's table has in-frame clones only and misses some. The repertoire holds 23,000 or so clones, with 87% as singletons. Sequences were derived from peripheral blood, sampled before any cancer treatment. The receptors stem from a male donor at least 60 years old with stage I squamous cell lung carcinoma.

The chain links TRBV9 to TRBJ1-2; 7 bases agree with TRBD1. J was trimmed by 1 base and V by 3 bases; bases with no gene match: 6. The CDR3 covers 15 residues. The germline CDR1 and CDR2 sequences are SGDLS and YYNGEE. The CDR3 protein is CASSGPGQLNYGYTF. The CDR3 region has the DNA TGTGCCAGCAGCGGACCGGGACAGCTTAACTATGGCTACACCTTC.

The count of this clone is one. The chain uses TRBV5-4 and TRBJ1-2, with D tentatively TRBD1 (5 bases). V was clipped by 4 bases and J by 8 bases, with 18 bases between them. Germline CDR1 SGHNT, CDR2 YYREEE (reference sequence). This CDR3 region has 14 residues. CDR3 in DNA: TGTGCCAGCAGCACCTTAGGGGCCCCTAGGGGCTACACCTTC. Translation: CASSTLGAPRGYTF.

In this sample, this clone turned up once. V and J are TRBV5-5 and TRBJ1-5; D may be TRBD1 (5 bases). This CDR3 spans 15 amino acids. V gave up 3 bases and J gave up 4 bases, with 14 bases separating them. Germline CDR1 SGHKS, CDR2 YYEKEE (reference sequence). In nucleotides, the CDR3 is TGTGCCAGCAGCTGGGACCCCGGATTTAATCAGCCCCAGCATTTT. Translation gives CASSWDPGFNQPQHF.

This sequence joins TRBV18 and TRBJ2-5; 10 bases match TRBD2. Losses at the gene ends were 3 bases for V and 5 bases for J; bases not matched to a gene: 18. CDR1 KGHSH and CDR2 LQKENI come from the germline V gene. The CDR3 has 19 amino acids. The CDR3 region is CASSPLRGTSAPKMETQYF. Written as DNA, the CDR3 is TGTGCCAGCTCACCTTTAAGGGGGACTAGCGCTCCGAAAATGGAGACCCAGTACTTC.

The V call is TRBV19, the J call TRBJ2-3, with unresolved D. This CDR3 region has 16 residues. Looked up from germline, CDR1 is LNHDA and CDR2 is SQIVND (reference sequence). Trimming took off 3 bases at V and 1 base at J, with 14 bases between the two ends. CDR3 sequence reads: CASSMIGRTRTDTQYF. In DNA, the CDR3 is TGTGCCAGTAGTATGATTGGCAGGACCCGCACAGATACGCAGTATTTT.

This clone appeared once. V usage is TRBV4-2 and J usage is TRBJ2-1; perhaps D is TRBD1 or TRBD2 (6 bases each). Trimming took 5 bases from V and 7 from J, leaving 21 bases between them. The CDR3 length is 16 residues. CDR1 and CDR2 (germline): LGHNA, YNFKEQ. CDR3 nucleotides: TGTGCCAGCAGCTGGGACGGGGGCCTGAACGTGAATGAGCAGTTCTTC. This encodes CASSWDGGLNVNEQFF.

This chain joins TRBV5-1 and TRBJ2-2, with 8 nucleotides matching TRBD2. V was pared by 4 bases and J by 0 bases, with 8 bases of the junction left unmatched. Looked up from germline, CDR1 is SGHRS and CDR2 is YFSETQ. This CDR3 region has 17 residues. CDR3 residues: CASSHIPGLANTGELFF. CDR3 sequence (DNA): TGCGCCAGCAGCCATATTCCGGGACTAGCGAACACCGGGGAGCTGTTTTTT. The full variable domain, in which reference TRBV5-1 and TRBJ2-2 provide the parts outside the CDR3, is KAGVTQTPRYLIKTRGQQVTLSCSPISGHRSVSWYQQTPGQGLQFLFEYFSETQRNKGNFPGRFSGRQFSNSRSEMNVSTLELGDSALYLCASSHIPGLANTGELFFGEGSRLTVL.

V is TRBV7-2 and J is TRBJ2-3, with 9 bases aligning to TRBD2. The CDR3 runs to 18 residues. Trimming took 7 bases from V and 6 from J; bases not matched to a gene: 20. The germline V gene encodes CDR1 SGHTA and CDR2 FQGNSA. DNA of the CDR3: TGTGCCAGCATCCGGGGGAGGACCGGGACTAGCCGGCGGGATACGCAGTATTTT. Protein sequence: CASIRGRTGTSRRDTQYF.

This sequence joins TRBV18 and TRBJ2-6; unclear D gene. This CDR3 spans 15 amino acids. Germline V lookup: CDR1 KGHSH, CDR2 LQKENI. The ends were cut back, 3 bases at V and 1 base at J, with 7 bases in the middle. CDR3 loop: CASSPTSSGANVLTF. In DNA form, the CDR3 reads TGTGCCAGCTCACCGACATCTTCTGGGGCCAACGTCCTGACTTTC.

J is TRBJ2-7 and V is TRBV20-1, with D uncertain. This CDR3 comprises 11 residues. V lost 5 bases and J lost 3, with 8 bases in between. Germline CDR1 and CDR2: DFQATT and SNEGSKA (reference sequence). CDR3: CSAPWLYEQYF. The CDR3 region has the DNA TGCAGTGCTCCCTGGCTCTACGAGCAGTACTTC.

This clone was counted only a few times. This sequence joins TRBV25-1 and TRBJ1-4; tentatively, D is TRBD1 (5 bases). V lost 6 bases and J lost 2, with 10 bases in between. CDR3 length: 14 residues. The germline gives CDR1 MGHDK, CDR2 SYGVNS. The DNA of the CDR3 is TGTGCCAGCAGCTTTTGGGACACTAATGAAAAACTGTTTTTT. Its translation: CASSFWDTNEKLFF.

The V gene is TRBV18, the J gene TRBJ2-2, with TRBD2 matching 9 bases. The CDR3 has 19 residues. Germline CDR1 KGHSH, CDR2 LQKENI. J lost 0 bases, V lost 1 base, and 9 bases had no gene match. In nucleotides, the CDR3 is TGTGCCAGCTCACCACTGTCTCTAGCGGGAAATGCGAACACCGGGGAGCTGTTTTTT. Amino acids: CASSPLSLAGNANTGELFF. Based on the CDR3 plus reference TRBV18 and TRBJ2-2, the full variable domain is NAGVMQNPRHLVRRRGQEARLRCSPMKGHSHVYWYRQLPEEGLKFMVYLQKENIIDESGMPKERFSAEFPKEGPSILRIQQVVRGDSAAYFCASSPLSLAGNANTGELFFGEGSRLTVL.

V usage is TRBV19 and J usage is TRBJ1-1; D is unresolved. Germline V gene lookup returns CDR1 LNHDA and CDR2 SQIVND (reference sequence). The CDR3 spans 14 residues. The V and J ends lost 5 bases and 0 bases respectively, with 10 bases between them. The CDR3 nucleotides read TGTGCCAGTAGTCCCCGAAGGGTGAACACTGAAGCTTTCTTT. Translated: CASSPRRVNTEAFF.

This sequence joins TRBV27 and TRBJ2-2; 13 nucleotides match TRBD2. The germline CDR1 and CDR2 sequences are MNHEY and SMNVEV (reference sequence). The ends lost 5 bases at V and 7 bases at J; junction bases unmatched: 13. The CDR3 length is 18 residues. The CDR3 nucleotides read TGTGCCAGCAGTCACCTACTAGCGGGAGGGCCTTTGGGCGGGGAGCTGTTTTTT. This encodes CASSHLLAGGPLGGELFF.

In this sample, this clone turned up once. This chain's CDR3 is CASSNTGVAGAVYNEQFF. Written as DNA, the CDR3 is TGTGCCAGTAGTAACACGGGGGTAGCGGGAGCAGTTTACAATGAGCAGTTCTTC. The chain uses TRBV19 and TRBJ2-1; TRBD2 agrees at 9 bases. Trimming removed 4 bases from V and 4 bases from J; junction bases left unmatched: 14. Germline V gene sequence: CDR1 LNHDA, CDR2 SQIVND (reference sequence). The CDR3 has 18 residues.

The gene calls are TRBV19 and TRBJ2-4; perhaps D is TRBD1 or TRBD2 (5 bases each). Per the germline V gene, CDR1 is LNHDA and CDR2 is SQIVND (reference sequence). Trimming pared 1 base from V and 3 bases from J, leaving 7 bases between. The CDR3 spans 14 residues. CDR3 sequence reads: CASSIGGGKNIQYF. The CDR3, as DNA: TGTGCCAGTAGTATAGGTGGGGGCAAAAACATTCAGTACTTC.

The chain joins TRBV27 to TRBJ2-7; D remains unclear. Trimming took 4 bases from V and 3 from J, leaving 10 bases between them. Per germline, CDR1 MNHEY and CDR2 SMNVEV (reference sequence). This CDR3 is built from 13 residues. The CDR3 here is CASSSTPSYEQYF. CDR3 coding DNA: TGTGCCAGCAGTTCAACCCCGAGCTACGAGCAGTACTTC.

On this clone itself: The germline gene is not matched at one end of the junction; a read error may be the cause. This rearrangement joins TRBV7-7 to TRBJ2-1, with unresolved D. This CDR3 region has 13 residues. Germline-derived CDR1 and CDR2 are SSHAT and FNYEAQ (reference sequence). The DNA of the CDR3 is TGTGCTAGCAGCTTCACGAGCTACAATGAGCAGTTCTTC. Amino acids: CASSFTSYNEQFF.

The J gene is TRBJ1-5, the V gene TRBV6-5; D is possibly TRBD1 (5 bases). The germline gives CDR1 MNHEY, CDR2 SVGAGI. Trimming shortened V by 2 bases and J by 6 bases, and 11 bases separated the two germline ends. The CDR3 sequence is 14 residues long. CDR3 sequence: CASSYGGGGQPQHF. CDR3 DNA: TGTGCCAGCAGTTACGGGGGGGGAGGTCAGCCCCAGCATTTT.

CDR3 in DNA: TGCGCCAGCAGCTCTACGTCAAGGTGGGGGGATGGCTACACCTTC. Amino acid sequence: CASSSTSRWGDGYTF. The rearrangement joins TRBV5-1 to TRBJ1-2; maybe TRBD1 (5 bases). CDR1 and CDR2 from the germline V gene are SGHRS and YFSETQ. V was clipped by 3 bases and J by 6 bases, with 18 bases between them. The length of the CDR3 is 15 residues.

The V call is TRBV5-1, the J call TRBJ1-4; D call uncertain. The CDR3 length is 16 residues. Germline CDR1 and CDR2: SGHRS and YFSETQ. With 2 bases removed from V and 0 bases from J, the gap between germline ends came to 11 bases. CDR3 nucleotides: TGCGCCAGCAGCTTAGGCAGACTTACAACTAATGAAAAACTGTTTTTT. Protein: CASSLGRLTTNEKLFF.

The chain joins TRBV30 to TRBJ2-5, with 10 bases identical to TRBD2. The CDR3 consists of 14 residues. Germline loops: CDR1 GTSNPN, CDR2 SVGIG (reference sequence). After removal of 4 bases from V and 4 bases from J, the junction contained 6 bases not matched to a gene. CDR3 protein: CAWKAGGPRETQYF. In nucleotides, the CDR3 is TGTGCCTGGAAAGCGGGAGGGCCCAGAGAGACCCAGTACTTC.

This rearrangement joins TRBV7-9 to TRBJ1-2; the D gene is possibly TRBD1 (5 bases). Germline V gene lookup returns CDR1 SEHNR and CDR2 FQNEAQ (reference sequence). There are 16 residues in the CDR3. Trimming shortened V by 6 bases and J by 8 bases, and 25 bases separated the two germline ends. This CDR3 reads CASSPVGLAQGGGYTF. CDR3 in DNA: TGTGCCAGCAGTCCCGTCGGTTTAGCCCAGGGTGGCGGCTACACCTTC. The entire variable domain, with the rest obtained from reference TRBV7-9 and TRBJ1-2, is as follows: DTGVSQNPRHKITKRGQNVTFRCDPISEHNRLYWYRQTLGQGPEFLTYFQNEAQLEKSRLLSDRFSAERPKGSFSTLEIQRTEQGDSAMYLCASSPVGLAQGGGYTFGSGTRLTVV.

Points on this clone: A read error may produce the germline difference seen at one junction end. This chain connects TRBV11-2 to TRBJ1-5; D not resolved. Per the germline V gene, CDR1 is SGHAT and CDR2 is FQNNGV. This CDR3 spans 15 amino acids. The DNA of the CDR3 is TGTGCCAGCAGCCTAGAGCGCGGTTTTAATCAGCCCCAGCATTTT. This encodes CASSLERGFNQPQHF.

This clone occurred once. This chain joins TRBV5-8 and TRBJ1-5; D not resolved. Germline V CDR1 and CDR2: SGHTS, YDEGEE. This CDR3 region has 16 residues. Trimming took off 2 bases at V and 1 base at J, with 13 bases between the two ends. For the CDR3, the DNA is TGTGCCAGCAGCTTCGGCCCCTCCAAGAGCAATCAGCCCCAGCATTTT. Translating gives CASSFGPSKSNQPQHF.

The CDR3 spells CASSGIGTSSNQPQHF. As DNA, the CDR3 is TGTGCCAGTAGTGGAATCGGGACAAGTAGCAATCAGCCCCAGCATTTT. The chain joins TRBV19 to TRBJ1-5, with D maybe TRBD1 (6 bases). The CDR3 is 16 residues long. Per the germline V gene, CDR1 is LNHDA and CDR2 is SQIVND (reference sequence). Trimming took off 5 bases at V and 0 bases at J, with 14 bases between the two ends.

This clone is medium-sized in the sample. The chain uses TRBV5-1 and TRBJ1-1, with 9 bases fitting TRBD1. The CDR3 loop spans 15 amino acids. Germline V gene sequence: CDR1 SGHRS, CDR2 YFSETQ. V shed 2 bases and J 5 bases; nucleotides not matched to a gene: 7. The DNA of the CDR3 is TGCGCCAGCAGCTTACTGGGACAGGGAGTAACTGAAGCTTTCTTT. Its translation: CASSLLGQGVTEAFF.

This clone showed up just once. This chain joins TRBV27 and TRBJ1-3; no clear D gene. The CDR3 is 15 amino acids. Germline CDR1 and CDR2: MNHEY and SMNVEV (reference sequence). The V gene lost 7 bases and the J gene lost 1 base, with 14 bases spanning the gap. The CDR3: CASMGGRRSGNTIYF. CDR3 nucleotide sequence: TGTGCCAGCATGGGAGGAAGAAGGTCTGGAAACACCATATATTTT.

The J gene is TRBJ2-2, the V gene TRBV6-1; 12 bases match TRBD1. Germline trimming cut 6 bases from V and 3 bases from J; bases unmatched to any gene: 2. Germline-derived CDR1 and CDR2 are MNHNS and SASEGT. CDR3 length equals 15 residues. The CDR3 sequence is CASSGTGGDTGELFF. Here the CDR3 DNA reads TGTGCCAGCAGCGGGACAGGGGGCGACACCGGGGAGCTGTTTTTT.

The chain carries TRBV4-1 and TRBJ2-7, with a tentative D call TRBD1 (6 bases). The CDR3 is made up of 15 amino acids. Trimming took 1 base from V and 0 from J, leaving 10 bases between them. Germline lookup yields CDR1 MGHRA and CDR2 YSYEKL. The CDR3 loop reads CASSQAETGSYEQYF. CDR3 DNA: TGCGCCAGCAGCCAAGCGGAGACAGGCTCCTACGAGCAGTACTTC.

The chain has TRBV19 and TRBJ1-5; 9 bases are a match to TRBD1. V lost 3 bases to trimming and J lost 7 bases; unmatched junction nucleotides: 7. CDR1 LNHDA and CDR2 SQIVND come from the germline V gene (reference sequence). There are 15 residues in the CDR3. CDR3 bases: TGTGCCAGTAGTATGGACTACAGGGGGCAACAGCCCCAGCATTTT. Translated, it gives CASSMDYRGQQPQHF.